What follows are 15 T cell receptor beta chains derived from one specimen sequenced in a study of blood T cells in healthy people across ages. Primers used in a second PCR of about 7 to 12 cycles were a sample-barcoded 5' primer and a J-beta primer mix. TCRdb re-called the 5' RACE reads through MiXCR, storing one row per CDR3 protein. The sample gives around 1,800,000 distinct CDR3 sequences, about two fifths of which show up once; approximately 22% is in the top ten. The source material was blood. The receptors were gathered from a human donor in good health.

The chain employs TRBV4-1 and TRBJ2-1, with TRBD1 identical over 9 bases. Germline CDR1 is MGHRA and CDR2 is YSYEKL. This CDR3 region has 16 residues. After removal of 0 bases from V and 1 base from J, the junction contained 1 base not matched to a gene. The DNA for the CDR3 is TGCGCCAGCAGCCAAGAGGACAGGGGATCCTACAATGAGCAGTTCTTC. Protein sequence: CASSQEDRGSYNEQFF.

V gene TRBV28 combines with J gene TRBJ2-7; possibly TRBD2 for D (6 bases). Deletions cut 2 bases from V and 2 bases from J, with 10 bases between. Per germline, CDR1 MDHEN and CDR2 SYDVKM. CDR3 length: 14 residues. The CDR3 loop reads CASSLKRETYEQYF. The CDR3 bases are TGTGCCAGCAGTTTAAAACGGGAGACCTACGAGCAGTACTTC.

A few counts support this clonotype. The CDR3 DNA sequence: TGTGCCAGCAGCAGACAGGGGTATGGGGAGACCCAGTACTTC. Amino acids: CASSRQGYGETQYF. The rearrangement joins TRBV6-1 to TRBJ2-5, with TRBD1 identical over 8 bases. The V segment lost 6 bases and the J segment 5 bases; nucleotides outside the gene matches: 8. Per the germline V gene, CDR1 is MNHNS and CDR2 is SASEGT. There are 14 residues in the CDR3.

The sample holds a few counts of this clonotype. V and J are TRBV5-1 and TRBJ2-3; D is possibly TRBD2 (6 bases). Germline CDR1 reads SGHRS; CDR2 reads YFSETQ. CDR3 length: 16 amino acids. The V end was cut by 4 bases, the J end by 2 bases, with 17 bases between. CDR3 DNA: TGCGCCAGCAGCCCGGAGGGCAGGTTATACACAGATACGCAGTATTTT. It translates to CASSPEGRLYTDTQYF.

The chain employs TRBV7-9 and TRBJ2-7; either TRBD1 or TRBD2 may supply D (5 bases each). The CDR3 is 15 amino acids. The germline gives CDR1 SEHNR, CDR2 FQNEAQ (reference sequence). Trimming stripped 6 bases from V and 2 bases from J, with 17 bases between. The CDR3 loop is CASSRDQLSTYEQYF. Written as DNA, the CDR3 is TGTGCCAGCAGTCGGGACCAACTCTCCACCTACGAGCAGTACTTC. The variable domain in full, completed from reference TRBV7-9 and TRBJ2-7, reads DTGVSQNPRHKITKRGQNVTFRCDPISEHNRLYWYRQTLGQGPEFLTYFQNEAQLEKSRLLSDRFSAERPKGSFSTLEIQRTEQGDSAMYLCASSRDQLSTYEQYFGPGTRLTVT.

For the CDR3, the DNA is TGTGCCAGCAGCCAGACGACCGGGACACCGAACACCGGGGAGCTGTTTTTT. Translated: CASSQTTGTPNTGELFF. The chain uses TRBV4-2 and TRBJ2-2, with D maybe TRBD1 (6 bases). The CDR3 length is 17 residues. Germline lookup yields CDR1 LGHNA and CDR2 YNFKEQ. The V end lost 3 bases, the J end lost 0 bases, and 14 bases lay between the germline ends.

This chain uses TRBV20-1 with TRBJ2-6; D unclear. The germline CDR1 and CDR2 sequences are DFQATT and SNEGSKA (reference sequence). V shed 3 bases and J shed 2 bases, with 5 bases lying between them. The CDR3 runs 13 residues. CDR3 nucleotides: TGCAGTGCTAGCTACCCTGGGGCCAACGTCCTGACTTTC. This sequence encodes CSASYPGANVLTF.

The chain combines TRBV6-5 with TRBJ2-4; D unresolved. Trimming cost V 2 bases and J 13 bases, with 15 bases left between them. The germline V gene has CDR1 MNHEY and CDR2 SVGAGI. CDR3 size: 13 residues. The CDR3 nucleotides read TGTGCCAGCAGTTACACATGGGGATATGAGCAGTACTTC. This codes for CASSYTWGYEQYF.

J is TRBJ2-7 and V is TRBV6-5; TRBD1 aligns across 8 bases. The CDR3 loop spans 14 amino acids. Germline CDR1 is MNHEY and CDR2 is SVGAGI. V was clipped by 6 bases and J by 6 bases; unmatched bases: 10. The CDR3 here is CASRPLGQGGEQYF. The DNA of the CDR3 is TGTGCCAGCAGACCACTTGGACAGGGTGGCGAGCAGTACTTC.

The chain employs TRBV12-3 or TRBV12-4 and TRBJ1-1; D is uncertain. CDR3 length: 19 residues. The V and J ends lost 3 bases and 0 bases respectively, with 23 bases between them. CDR3 nucleotides: TGTGCCAGCAGTTTTATTATCGGTAGGGAGGGCTACCTGAACACTGAAGCTTTCTTT. Its translation: CASSFIIGREGYLNTEAFF.

The V call is TRBV20-1, the J call TRBJ2-3; no clear D gene. Trimming took off 3 bases at V and 7 bases at J, with 8 bases between the two ends. The length of the CDR3 is 11 residues. Germline-derived CDR1 and CDR2 are DFQATT and SNEGSKA (reference sequence). The CDR3 protein is CSASPEYTQYF. The CDR3 DNA sequence: TGCAGTGCTAGCCCGGAATATACGCAGTATTTT.

V gene TRBV7-2 combines with J gene TRBJ2-3; no clear D gene. CDR1 and CDR2 from the germline V gene are SGHTA and FQGNSA. The ends were cut back, 5 bases at V and 6 bases at J, with 12 bases in the middle. This CDR3 comprises 13 residues. The CDR3 nucleotides read TGTGCCAGCAGCCCCTCATGGGTCGATACGCAGTATTTT. Protein product: CASSPSWVDTQYF.

Concerning this clonotype: One end of the junction varies from germline; a read error may be responsible. The chain links TRBV12-3 or TRBV12-4 to TRBJ1-1, with D possibly TRBD1 on 5 matching bases. CDR3 length: 14 amino acids. The CDR3 DNA reads TGTGCCAGCAGTTCCGACAGTCGTGACACTGAGGCTTTCTTT. It yields the protein CASSSDSRDTEAFF.

This clonotype was seen more than once but under ten times. The chain recombines TRBV7-3 with TRBJ2-3; D may be TRBD1 (6 bases). Germline V lookup: CDR1 SGHTA, CDR2 FQGTGA. The CDR3 is 14 residues long. V lost 1 base to trimming and J lost 5 bases, with 10 bases between them. The CDR3 sequence: CASSLRGGEDTQYF. The CDR3, as DNA: TGTGCCAGCAGCTTAAGAGGGGGAGAAGATACGCAGTATTTT. The entire variable domain, with the rest obtained from reference TRBV7-3 and TRBJ2-3, is as follows: GAGVSQTPSNKVTEKGKYVELRCDPISGHTALYWYRQSLGQGPEFLIYFQGTGAADDSGLPNDRFFAVRPEGSVSTLKIQRTERGDSAVYLCASSLRGGEDTQYFGPGTRLTVL.

The chain links TRBV20-1 to TRBJ1-5; 7 bases agree with TRBD1. The CDR3 is made up of 16 amino acids. The junction had 21 bases not matched to a gene; V was cut back by 3 bases and J by 13 bases. Germline CDR1 DFQATT, CDR2 SNEGSKA (reference sequence). For the CDR3, the DNA is TGCAGTGCTAGTAATATTCACGACAGGGCCCGCGGAGGGCAGCATTTT. Protein product: CSASNIHDRARGGQHF.